This T cell receptor beta chain was profiled in a study of cytomegalovirus exposure and HLA in healthy donors. Healthy individuals who donated bone marrow served as the donors. Sampled while nominally healthy, donors likely had unrecorded immune exposures. Study-wide results and caveats: An analysis done earlier found most TCR beta V segments productive about 90% or about 30% of the time.

A note on this clone: Antigen unknown.

The CDR3 is made up of 17 amino acids. Germline CDR1 LNHDA, CDR2 SQIVND (reference sequence). The ends lost 7 bases at V and 6 bases at J; junction bases unmatched: 15. PCR used 60 Vbeta primers and 13 Jbeta primers. Sequenced by immunoSEQ multiplex PCR; TCRdb stores in-frame clones only, minus some. Here the sample spans around 61,000 clones, around 90% being singletons. V gene TRBV19 combines with J gene TRBJ2-7; TRBD2 matches at 13 bases. The sequence came from a young man in good health and CMV-seropositive. Sequencing used PBMCs. CDR3 in amino acids: CASITGTSGTIRCEQYF. Here the CDR3 DNA reads TGTGCCAGTATAACCGGGACTAGCGGGACTATCCGGTGCGAGCAGTACTTC.